The 22 T cell receptor beta chains below all came from one sample that was sequenced in a study of regulatory T cells in long-lasting Graves disease. Time point meaning: newly diagnosed GD, antithyroid drugs for less than 3 months. Generation of the TCR library employed RNA extracted from PBMCs. iRepertoire HTBI primers and Arm-PCR of CDR3 regions built TCR beta libraries. Via MiXCR, TCRdb re-called the multiplex PCR reads, giving one row per CDR3 protein. Of fewer than 400,000 distinct CDR3 sequences in the sample, more than 15% were seen once. The sample was peripheral blood mononuclear cells (PBMCs), taken at new diagnosis, from a patient treated with antithyroid drugs. Source of these receptors: a female donor with Graves disease.

There are many counts of this clonotype. The rearrangement uses TRBV12-3 or TRBV12-4 and TRBJ2-3, with D perhaps TRBD1 (6 bases). V was cut by 0 bases and J by 8 bases, with 9 bases left in between. This CDR3 has 13 residues. The chain's CDR3 is CASSLAEGGTQYF. The CDR3 DNA reads TGTGCCAGCAGTTTAGCGGAAGGGGGTACGCAGTATTTT.

This clonotype appeared many times. The genes are TRBV20-1 and TRBJ1-4; 7 bases line up with TRBD1. V was pared by 3 bases and J by 3 bases, with 4 bases of the junction left unmatched. Germline values: CDR1 DFQATT, CDR2 SNEGSKA (reference sequence). The CDR3 is 14 residues long. In DNA form, the CDR3 reads TGCAGTGCTAGCGACAGGGTGGCTAATGAAAAACTGTTTTTT. Amino acid sequence: CSASDRVANEKLFF.

This clonotype has a handful of counts. The V and J genes are TRBV6-5 and TRBJ1-4; possible D gene TRBD1, 5 bases. Germline CDR1 and CDR2: MNHEY and SVGAGI. V was cut by 2 bases and J by 10 bases, with 5 bases left in between. The CDR3 contains 11 residues. CDR3 sequence: CASSYGGKLFF. The DNA for the CDR3 is TGTGCCAGCAGTTACGGGGGAAAACTGTTTTTT.

V and J are TRBV19 and TRBJ1-2; D ambiguous. There are 12 residues in the CDR3. V was trimmed by 7 bases and J by 2 bases, leaving 8 bases between them. Germline V lookup: CDR1 LNHDA, CDR2 SQIVND (reference sequence). The CDR3 coding sequence is TGTGCCAGTATGGAAGGGAACTATGGCTACACCTTC. As protein: CASMEGNYGYTF.

This clonotype was counted many times. This chain uses TRBV6-1 with TRBJ1-5; TRBD1 aligns across 8 bases. The CDR3 consists of 15 residues. V shed 6 bases, J shed 5 bases, and the junction held 9 bases outside the gene matches. Germline-derived CDR1 and CDR2 are MNHNS and SASEGT. The CDR3 sequence is CASRRQGFQDQPQHF. CDR3 bases: TGTGCCAGCAGGAGACAGGGGTTTCAGGATCAGCCCCAGCATTTT.

V usage is TRBV20-1 and J usage is TRBJ2-5; 7 positions agree with TRBD2. Germline assignment: CDR1 DFQATT and CDR2 SNEGSKA (reference sequence). The V and J ends lost 0 bases and 4 bases, in that order; junction bases with no gene match: 8. The CDR3 has 15 residues. The CDR3 nucleotides are TGCAGTGCTAGAGATCCGAGCGGGATAGGAGAGACCCAGTACTTC. It yields the protein CSARDPSGIGETQYF.

This clonotype appeared a few times. This rearrangement joins TRBV6-1 to TRBJ2-1; TRBD2 aligns across 8 bases. Per the germline V gene, CDR1 is MNHNS and CDR2 is SASEGT. Losses at the gene ends were 7 bases for V and 0 bases for J; bases not matched to a gene: 11. The CDR3 consists of 17 residues. Here the CDR3 reads CASKPSGSPTSYNEQFF. The CDR3 bases are TGTGCCAGCAAGCCTAGCGGGTCCCCGACCTCCTACAATGAGCAGTTCTTC.

This clonotype was seen many times. The V gene is TRBV27, the J gene TRBJ1-2, with a tentative D call TRBD1 (5 bases). V dropped 6 bases and J dropped 4 bases, with 15 bases sitting between them. This CDR3 region has 14 residues. Germline CDR1 reads MNHEY; CDR2 reads SMNVEV (reference sequence). In DNA form, the CDR3 reads TGTGCCAGCAGCCAACCTGGGCAGGGCTATGGCTACACCTTC. This encodes CASSQPGQGYGYTF.

In its sample, this clonotype was seen a few times. The chain couples TRBV6-1 to TRBJ2-4, with D perhaps assigned TRBD1 or TRBD2 (5 bases each). In germline, CDR1 is MNHNS, CDR2 SASEGT. Trimming took off 8 bases at V and 7 bases at J, with 18 bases between the two ends. The CDR3 contains 14 residues. The CDR3 here is CASRSSWGGNIQYF. The DNA for the CDR3 is TGTGCCAGCCGCTCTAGTTGGGGCGGGAACATTCAGTACTTC.

This clonotype was observed at least ten times. The gene calls are TRBV6-5 and TRBJ2-7, with 10 bases lining up with TRBD2. CDR1 is MNHEY, CDR2 SVGAGI, per germline. The CDR3 totals 15 residues. J gave up 7 bases and V 4 bases, and 10 bases lay outside the gene matches. CDR3 protein: CASSSGLAAPGEQYF. In DNA, the CDR3 is TGTGCCAGCAGTTCCGGACTAGCGGCCCCTGGGGAGCAGTACTTC.

The chain couples TRBV29-1 to TRBJ1-3; the D is unclear. Germline loops: CDR1 SQVTM, CDR2 ANQGSEA. The CDR3 has 14 residues. Trimming shortened V by 3 bases and J by 0 bases, and 9 bases separated the two germline ends. CDR3 amino acids: CSVDQEGSGNTIYF. CDR3 DNA sequence: TGCAGCGTTGACCAGGAGGGCTCTGGAAACACCATATATTTT. The full variable domain, its missing parts supplied by reference TRBV29-1 and TRBJ1-3, is SAVISQKPSRDICQRGTSLTIQCQVDSQVTMMFWYRQQPGQSLTLIATANQGSEATYESGFVIDKFPISRPNLTFSTLTVSNMSPEDSSIYLCSVDQEGSGNTIYFGEGSWLTVV.

The table lists this clonotype with a few counts. The rearrangement links TRBV12-3 or TRBV12-4 to TRBJ2-5; TRBD1 matches 9 bases. J lost 9 bases, V lost 4 bases, and 21 bases had no gene match. CDR3 length: 18 residues. DNA for the CDR3: TGTGCCAGCAGTTCCACATTGAGGACAGGGGAACCCAAGAGAGCCCAGTACTTC. Translating gives CASSSTLRTGEPKRAQYF.

This clonotype was seen ten or more times. V gene TRBV11-3 combines with J gene TRBJ2-2, with 12 nucleotides matching TRBD2. CDR3 size: 16 residues. In germline, CDR1 is SGHNT, CDR2 YENEEA. V lost 7 bases, J lost 6 bases, and 9 bases stayed unmatched. CDR3 in DNA: TGTGCCAGCAACCCGACTAGCGGGAGAAGTCCCGGGGAGCTGTTTTTT. Amino acid sequence: CASNPTSGRSPGELFF.

The table lists this clonotype with many counts. The chain combines TRBV12-3 or TRBV12-4 with TRBJ2-1; D is undetermined. V lost 2 bases and J 15 bases, leaving 14 bases between the germline ends. The CDR3 loop spans 12 amino acids. For the CDR3, the DNA is TGTGCCAGCAGTTTACGTCCGGCTCCGGGGTTCTTC. Translated, it gives CASSLRPAPGFF.

On this clonotype: This likely stems from a read error, as it lies one base from a far larger clone. This chain uses TRBV11-3 with TRBJ2-7; D unresolved. The germline V gene encodes CDR1 SGHNT and CDR2 YENEEA. The CDR3 covers 15 residues. For the CDR3, the DNA is TGTGCCAGCAGCGTAGACGAGGCCAGCACCTACGAGCAGTACTTC. Translation gives CASSVDEASTYEQYF.

V is TRBV12-3 or TRBV12-4 and J is TRBJ1-4; TRBD1 agrees at 10 bases. CDR3 size: 15 residues. Unmatched junction bases numbered 7, after V lost 4 bases and J lost 8 bases. The CDR3 loop is CASSSPGQGTEKLFF. CDR3 bases: TGTGCCAGCAGTTCCCCGGGACAGGGGACAGAAAAACTGTTTTTT.

This clonotype was observed many times. The rearrangement links TRBV5-1 to TRBJ2-2; the D gene could be TRBD1 or TRBD2 (5 bases each). V was clipped by 7 bases and J by 13 bases, with 20 bases between them. The CDR3 length is 13 residues. The V gene's germline CDR1 is SGHRS and CDR2 YFSETQ. The CDR3 region is CASGEGTSEGLFF. The CDR3 coding sequence is TGCGCCAGCGGAGAAGGGACCTCCGAGGGGCTGTTTTTT. The entire variable domain, with the rest obtained from reference TRBV5-1 and TRBJ2-2, is as follows: KAGVTQTPRYLIKTRGQQVTLSCSPISGHRSVSWYQQTPGQGLQFLFEYFSETQRNKGNFPGRFSGRQFSNSRSEMNVSTLELGDSALYLCASGEGTSEGLFFGEGSRLTVL.

The CDR3 DNA is TGTGCCAGCAGTCCTGCTCTAGCGGGGGAGCAGTACTTC. It is translated as CASSPALAGEQYF. This chain joins TRBV28 and TRBJ2-7, with 9 nucleotides matching TRBD2. The germline V gene encodes CDR1 MDHEN and CDR2 SYDVKM. CDR3 length: 13 amino acids. The ends lost 5 bases at V and 7 bases at J; junction bases unmatched: 6.

The chain links TRBV28 to TRBJ2-7, with TRBD1 as a possible D gene (5 bases). Trimming took 8 bases from V and 6 from J, leaving 14 bases between them. The CDR3 has 12 residues. Looked up from germline, CDR1 is MDHEN and CDR2 is SYDVKM. CDR3 DNA sequence: TGTGCCAGCCGCCAGGGTACCTTCGAGCAGTACTTC. This encodes CASRQGTFEQYF.

This clonotype was found many times. The chain employs TRBV12-3 or TRBV12-4 and TRBJ2-2; TRBD1 aligns across 9 bases. The J segment lost 8 bases and the V segment lost 6 bases, leaving 4 bases of the junction unmatched. This CDR3 region has 13 residues. CDR3 sequence reads: CASRGQGRGELFF. For the CDR3, the DNA is TGTGCCAGCAGGGGACAGGGCAGAGGGGAGCTGTTTTTT.

J is TRBJ1-3 and V is TRBV12-3 or TRBV12-4; D may be TRBD1 (6 bases). V lost 2 bases, J lost 0 bases, and 11 bases lay in between. CDR3 length equals 16 residues. The CDR3 DNA is TGTGCCAGCAGTTTAAGGGGGGTCAACTCTGGAAACACCATATATTTT. This gives the protein CASSLRGVNSGNTIYF.

This clonotype appeared many times. V gene TRBV27 combines with J gene TRBJ1-5; 12 bases line up with TRBD1. The germline CDR1 and CDR2 sequences are MNHEY and SMNVEV (reference sequence). This CDR3 spans 18 amino acids. V was clipped by 4 bases and J by 3 bases; unmatched bases: 10. This CDR3 reads CASSSHSGQGATNQPQHF. The DNA for the CDR3 is TGTGCCAGCAGTTCTCACTCGGGACAGGGGGCGACCAATCAGCCCCAGCATTTT.